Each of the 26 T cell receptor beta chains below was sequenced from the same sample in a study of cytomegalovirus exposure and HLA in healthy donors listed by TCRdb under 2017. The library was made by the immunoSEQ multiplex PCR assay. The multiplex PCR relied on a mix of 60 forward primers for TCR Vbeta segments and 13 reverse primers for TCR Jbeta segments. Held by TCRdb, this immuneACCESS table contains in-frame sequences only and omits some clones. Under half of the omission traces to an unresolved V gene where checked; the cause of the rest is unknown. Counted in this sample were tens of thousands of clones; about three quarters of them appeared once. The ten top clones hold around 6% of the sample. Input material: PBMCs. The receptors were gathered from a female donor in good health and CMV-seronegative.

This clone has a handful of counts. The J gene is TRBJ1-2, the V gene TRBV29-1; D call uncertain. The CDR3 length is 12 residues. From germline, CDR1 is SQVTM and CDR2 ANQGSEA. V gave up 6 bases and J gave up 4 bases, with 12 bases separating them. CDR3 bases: TGCAGCGTAGAGGAAATCGGCTATGGCTACACCTTC. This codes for CSVEEIGYGYTF.

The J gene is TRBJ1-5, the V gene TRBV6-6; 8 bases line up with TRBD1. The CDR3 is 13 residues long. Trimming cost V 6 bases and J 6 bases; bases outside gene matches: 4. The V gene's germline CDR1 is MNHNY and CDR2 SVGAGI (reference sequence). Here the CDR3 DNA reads TGTGCCAGCAGCGACAGGGGTGTTCAGCCCCAGCATTTT. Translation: CASSDRGVQPQHF.

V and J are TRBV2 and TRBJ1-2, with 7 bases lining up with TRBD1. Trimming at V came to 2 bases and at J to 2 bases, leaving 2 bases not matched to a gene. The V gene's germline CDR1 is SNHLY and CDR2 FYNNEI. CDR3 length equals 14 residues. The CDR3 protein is CASSEQGQNYGYTF. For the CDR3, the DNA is TGTGCCAGCAGTGAACAGGGACAGAACTATGGCTACACCTTC.

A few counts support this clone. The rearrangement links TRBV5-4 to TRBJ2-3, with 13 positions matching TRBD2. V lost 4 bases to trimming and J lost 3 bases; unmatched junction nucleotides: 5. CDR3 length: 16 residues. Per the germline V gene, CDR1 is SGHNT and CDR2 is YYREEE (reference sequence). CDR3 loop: CASSTGTSGTTDTQYF. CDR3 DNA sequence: TGTGCCAGCAGCACCGGGACTAGCGGGACGACAGATACGCAGTATTTT.

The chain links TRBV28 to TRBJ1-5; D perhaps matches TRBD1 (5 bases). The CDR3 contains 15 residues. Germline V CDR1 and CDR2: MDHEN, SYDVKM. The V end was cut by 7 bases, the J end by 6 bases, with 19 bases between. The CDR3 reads CASTPLGQESQPQHF. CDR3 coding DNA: TGTGCCAGCACCCCCCTTGGACAAGAGTCTCAGCCCCAGCATTTT. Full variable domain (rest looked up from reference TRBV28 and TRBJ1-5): DVKVTQSSRYLVKRTGEKVFLECVQDMDHENMFWYRQDPGLGLRLIYFSYDVKMKEKGDIPEGYSVSREKKERFSLILESASTNQTSMYLCASTPLGQESQPQHFGDGTRLSIL.

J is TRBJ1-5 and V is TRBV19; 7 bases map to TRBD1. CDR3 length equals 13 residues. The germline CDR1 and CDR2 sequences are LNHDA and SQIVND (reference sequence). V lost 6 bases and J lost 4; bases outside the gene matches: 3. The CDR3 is CASSLQGNQPQHF. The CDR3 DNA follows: TGTGCCAGTAGCCTACAGGGGAATCAGCCCCAGCATTTT.

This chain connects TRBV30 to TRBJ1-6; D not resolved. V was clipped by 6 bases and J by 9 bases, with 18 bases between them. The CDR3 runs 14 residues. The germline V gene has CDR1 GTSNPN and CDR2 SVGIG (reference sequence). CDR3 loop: CACRDRGTSSPLHF. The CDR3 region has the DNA TGTGCCTGTCGAGACCGGGGAACCAGTTCACCCCTCCACTTT.

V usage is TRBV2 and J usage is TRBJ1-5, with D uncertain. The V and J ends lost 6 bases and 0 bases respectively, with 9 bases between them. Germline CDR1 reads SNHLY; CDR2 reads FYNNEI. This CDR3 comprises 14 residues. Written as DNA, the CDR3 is TGTGCCAGCAGAGAGATGAATAGCAATCAGCCCCAGCATTTT. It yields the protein CASREMNSNQPQHF.

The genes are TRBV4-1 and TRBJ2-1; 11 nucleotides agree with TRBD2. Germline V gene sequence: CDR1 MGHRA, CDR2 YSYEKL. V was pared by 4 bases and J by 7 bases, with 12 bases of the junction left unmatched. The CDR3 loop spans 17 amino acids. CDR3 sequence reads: CASSPGLAGGPWNEQFF. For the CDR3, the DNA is TGCGCCAGCAGCCCCGGTTTAGCGGGGGGGCCATGGAATGAGCAGTTCTTC.

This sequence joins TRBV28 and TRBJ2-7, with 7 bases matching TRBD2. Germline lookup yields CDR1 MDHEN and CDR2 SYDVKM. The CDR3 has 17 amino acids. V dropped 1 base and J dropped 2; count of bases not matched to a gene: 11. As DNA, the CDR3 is TGTGCCAGCAGTTTATTGGGAGGGAGGGGAGTCGCCTACGAGCAGTACTTC. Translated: CASSLLGGRGVAYEQYF.

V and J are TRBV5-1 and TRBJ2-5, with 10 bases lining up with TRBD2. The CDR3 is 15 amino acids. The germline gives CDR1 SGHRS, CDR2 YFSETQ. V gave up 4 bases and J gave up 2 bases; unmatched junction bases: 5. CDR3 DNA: TGCGCCAGCAGCCGGGGGACTAGCGCACAAGAGACCCAGTACTTC. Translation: CASSRGTSAQETQYF.

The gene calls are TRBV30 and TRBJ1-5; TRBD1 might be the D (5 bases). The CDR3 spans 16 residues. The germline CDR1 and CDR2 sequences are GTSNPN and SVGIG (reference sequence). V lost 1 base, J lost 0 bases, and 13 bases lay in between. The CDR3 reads CAWSARDSGSNQPQHF. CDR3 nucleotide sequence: TGTGCCTGGAGTGCCCGGGACTCCGGTAGCAATCAGCCCCAGCATTTT.

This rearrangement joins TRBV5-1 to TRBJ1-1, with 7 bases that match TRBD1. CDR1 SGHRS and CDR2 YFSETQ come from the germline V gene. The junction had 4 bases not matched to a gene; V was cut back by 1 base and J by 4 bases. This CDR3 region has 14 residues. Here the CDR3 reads CASSLLTGLTEAFF. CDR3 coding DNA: TGCGCCAGCAGCTTGTTGACAGGGCTCACTGAAGCTTTCTTT.

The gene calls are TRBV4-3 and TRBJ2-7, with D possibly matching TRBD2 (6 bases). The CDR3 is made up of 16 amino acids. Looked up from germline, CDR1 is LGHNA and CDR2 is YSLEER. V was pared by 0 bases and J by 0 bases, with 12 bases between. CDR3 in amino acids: CASSQDGGGSSYEQYF. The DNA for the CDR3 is TGCGCCAGCAGCCAAGACGGTGGGGGGAGCTCCTACGAGCAGTACTTC.

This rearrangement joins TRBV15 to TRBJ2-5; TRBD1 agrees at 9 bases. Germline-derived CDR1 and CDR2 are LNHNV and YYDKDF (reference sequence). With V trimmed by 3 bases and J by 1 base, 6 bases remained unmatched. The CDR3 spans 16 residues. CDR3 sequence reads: CATSRGGGQGQETQYF. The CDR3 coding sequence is TGTGCCACCAGCAGGGGTGGGGGACAGGGCCAAGAGACCCAGTACTTC.

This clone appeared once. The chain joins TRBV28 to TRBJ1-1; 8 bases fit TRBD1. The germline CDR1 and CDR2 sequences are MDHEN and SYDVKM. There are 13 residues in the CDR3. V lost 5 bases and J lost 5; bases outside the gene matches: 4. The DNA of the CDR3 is TGTGCCAGCAGTCCCAGGGGGCGGACTGAAGCTTTCTTT. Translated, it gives CASSPRGRTEAFF.

The CDR3 loop is CASSLDWAGAGYTF. The CDR3 DNA follows: TGCGCCAGCAGCTTAGATTGGGCAGGGGCTGGCTACACCTTC. The chain employs TRBV5-1 and TRBJ1-2; the D gene is possibly TRBD1 (6 bases). V gave up 2 bases and J gave up 7 bases, with 15 bases separating them. The CDR3 totals 14 residues. Germline CDR1 and CDR2: SGHRS and YFSETQ.

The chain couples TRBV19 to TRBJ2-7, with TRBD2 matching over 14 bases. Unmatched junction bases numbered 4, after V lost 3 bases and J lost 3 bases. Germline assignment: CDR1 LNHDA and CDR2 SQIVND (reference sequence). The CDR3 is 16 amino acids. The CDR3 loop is CASSIGLAGGFYEQYF. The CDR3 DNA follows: TGTGCCAGTAGTATCGGACTAGCGGGGGGATTCTACGAGCAGTACTTC. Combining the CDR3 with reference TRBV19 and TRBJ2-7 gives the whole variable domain DGGITQSPKYLFRKEGQNVTLSCEQNLNHDAMYWYRQDPGQGLRLIYYSQIVNDFQKGDIAEGYSVSREKKESFPLTVTSAQKNPTAFYLCASSIGLAGGFYEQYFGPGTRLTVT.

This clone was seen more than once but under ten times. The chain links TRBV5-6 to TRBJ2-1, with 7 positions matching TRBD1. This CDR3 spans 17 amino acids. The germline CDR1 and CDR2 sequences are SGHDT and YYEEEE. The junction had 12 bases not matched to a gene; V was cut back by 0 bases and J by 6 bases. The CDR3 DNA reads TGTGCCAGCAGCTTGGCTCAACAGGGGCTAGAAGGCAATGAGCAGTTCTTC. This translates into CASSLAQQGLEGNEQFF.

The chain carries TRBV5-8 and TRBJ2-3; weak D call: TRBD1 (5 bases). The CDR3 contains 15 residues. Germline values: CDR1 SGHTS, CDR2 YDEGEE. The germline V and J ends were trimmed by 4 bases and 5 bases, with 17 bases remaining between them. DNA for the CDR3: TGTGCCAGCAGCCCTACTTATTGGGGCGGAGATACGCAGTATTTT. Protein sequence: CASSPTYWGGDTQYF.

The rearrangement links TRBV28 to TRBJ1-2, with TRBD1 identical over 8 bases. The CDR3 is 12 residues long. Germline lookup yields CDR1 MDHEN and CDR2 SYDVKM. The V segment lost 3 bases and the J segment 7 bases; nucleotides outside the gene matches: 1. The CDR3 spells CASSLDRVGYTF. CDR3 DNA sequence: TGTGCCAGCAGTTTGGACAGGGTTGGCTACACCTTC.

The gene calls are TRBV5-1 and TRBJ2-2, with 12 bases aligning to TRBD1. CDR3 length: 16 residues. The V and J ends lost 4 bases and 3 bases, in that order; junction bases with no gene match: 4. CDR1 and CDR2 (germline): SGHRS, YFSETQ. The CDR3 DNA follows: TGCGCCAGCAGCCTCGGGACAGGGGGCTACACCGGGGAGCTGTTTTTT. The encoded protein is CASSLGTGGYTGELFF.

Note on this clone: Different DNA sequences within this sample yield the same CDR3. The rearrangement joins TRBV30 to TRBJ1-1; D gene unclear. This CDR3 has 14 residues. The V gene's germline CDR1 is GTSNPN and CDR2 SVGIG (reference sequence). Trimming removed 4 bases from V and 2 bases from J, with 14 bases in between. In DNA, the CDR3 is TGTGCCTGGAATCCCGGAGTTATTAACACTGAAGCTTTCTTT. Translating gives CAWNPGVINTEAFF.

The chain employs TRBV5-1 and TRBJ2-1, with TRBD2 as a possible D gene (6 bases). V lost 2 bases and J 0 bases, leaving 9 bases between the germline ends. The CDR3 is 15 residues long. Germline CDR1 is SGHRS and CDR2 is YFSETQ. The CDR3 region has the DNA TGCGCCAGCAGCTTCGGGGGTAACTCCTACAATGAGCAGTTCTTC. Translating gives CASSFGGNSYNEQFF.

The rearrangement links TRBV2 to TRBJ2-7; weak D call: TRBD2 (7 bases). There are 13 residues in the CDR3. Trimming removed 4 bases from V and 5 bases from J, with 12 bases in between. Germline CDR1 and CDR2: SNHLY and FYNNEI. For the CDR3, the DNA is TGTGCCAGCAGTGCCAGGGAGGGGGACGAGCAGTACTTC. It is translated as CASSAREGDEQYF. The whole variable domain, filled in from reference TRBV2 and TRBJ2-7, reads EPEVTQTPSHQVTQMGQEVILRCVPISNHLYFYWYRQILGQKVEFLVSFYNNEISEKSEIFDDQFSVERPDGSNFTLKIRSTKLEDSAMYFCASSAREGDEQYFGPGTRLTVT.

The CDR3 nucleotides are TGTGCCAGCAGTGACGGGACAGGGGACACCGGGGAGCTGTTTTTT. As protein: CASSDGTGDTGELFF. The chain carries TRBV6-1 and TRBJ2-2; 10 nucleotides match TRBD1. The CDR3 spans 15 residues. V lost 3 bases, J lost 3 bases, and 1 base stayed unmatched. Germline V gives CDR1 MNHNS, CDR2 SASEGT.